This T cell receptor (beta chain) was profiled in a study of CD8 T cells in Susac syndrome. From blood CD8+ and CD4+ T cells, the TCR beta chain was sequenced. The multiple sclerosis control group was made up of treatment-naive patients with stable or active relapsing-remitting disease. The authors reverse transcribed roughly 0.5 to 1 ug RNA with random hexamers. An immunoSEQ multiplex PCR generated amplified TCR beta CDR3 products spanning 54 Vbeta and 13 Jbeta. Each CDR3 protein is one row after TCRdb ran MiXCR on the immunoSEQ multiplex PCR reads. The sample shows some 260,000 distinct CDR3 sequences, approximately 81% of them seen only once. Germline CDR1 is SQVTM and CDR2 is ANQGSEA. Trimming stripped 3 bases from V and 15 bases from J, with 18 bases between. The CDR3 is 12 residues long.

The chain recombines TRBV29-1 with TRBJ2-1, with D tentatively TRBD1 or TRBD2 (5 bases each). The TCR originated in a human donor with multiple sclerosis. The sequenced sample was CD8+ T cells from PBMCs. The CDR3 is CSVEGTAGKRFF. The DNA of the CDR3 is TGCAGCGTTGAGGGGACGGCAGGAAAGCGGTTCTTC.